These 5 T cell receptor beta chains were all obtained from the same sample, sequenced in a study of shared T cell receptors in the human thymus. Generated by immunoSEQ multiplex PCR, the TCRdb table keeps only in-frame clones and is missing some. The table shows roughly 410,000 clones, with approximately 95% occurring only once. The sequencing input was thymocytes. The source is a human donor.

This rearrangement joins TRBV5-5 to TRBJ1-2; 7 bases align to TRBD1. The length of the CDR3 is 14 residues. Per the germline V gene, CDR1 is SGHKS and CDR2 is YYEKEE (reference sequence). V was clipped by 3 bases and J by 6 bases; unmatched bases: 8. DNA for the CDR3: TGTGCCAGCAGCTCGGGACAGACGGTAGATGGCTACACCTTC. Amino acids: CASSSGQTVDGYTF.

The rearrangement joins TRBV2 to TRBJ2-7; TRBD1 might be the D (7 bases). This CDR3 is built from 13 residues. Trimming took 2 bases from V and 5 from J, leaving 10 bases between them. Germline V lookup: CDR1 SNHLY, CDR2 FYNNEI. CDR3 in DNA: TGTGCCAGCAGTGAAACAGGGGAGGACGAGCAGTACTTC. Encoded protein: CASSETGEDEQYF.

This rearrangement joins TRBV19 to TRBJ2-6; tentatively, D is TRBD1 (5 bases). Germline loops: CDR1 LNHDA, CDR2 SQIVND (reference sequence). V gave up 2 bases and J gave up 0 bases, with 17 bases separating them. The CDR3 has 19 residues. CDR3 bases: TGTGCCAGTAGTATACTGTCTTGGGGCCGAACCTCTGGGGCCAACGTCCTGACTTTC. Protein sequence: CASSILSWGRTSGANVLTF. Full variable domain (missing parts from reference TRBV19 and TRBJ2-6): DGGITQSPKYLFRKEGQNVTLSCEQNLNHDAMYWYRQDPGQGLRLIYYSQIVNDFQKGDIAEGYSVSREKKESFPLTVTSAQKNPTAFYLCASSILSWGRTSGANVLTFGAGSRLTVL.

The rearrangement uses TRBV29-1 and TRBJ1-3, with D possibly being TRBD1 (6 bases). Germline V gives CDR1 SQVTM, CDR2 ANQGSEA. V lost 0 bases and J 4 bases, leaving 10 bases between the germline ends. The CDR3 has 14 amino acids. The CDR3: CSVEDGGHGNTIYF. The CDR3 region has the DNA TGCAGCGTTGAAGATGGGGGGCACGGAAACACCATATATTTT.

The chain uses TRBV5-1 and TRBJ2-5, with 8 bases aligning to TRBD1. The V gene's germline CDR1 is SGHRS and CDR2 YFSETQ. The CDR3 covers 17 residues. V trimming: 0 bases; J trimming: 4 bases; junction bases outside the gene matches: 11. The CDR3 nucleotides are TGCGCCAGCAGCTTGGCGGCGTTCCAGGGGGCGGGAGAGACCCAGTACTTC. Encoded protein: CASSLAAFQGAGETQYF.